Presented here are 22 T cell receptor beta chains from one specimen sequenced in a study of T cell repertoires in cytomegalovirus infection. One entry per CDR3 protein results from TCRdb running MiXCR on the reads. The sample has around 540,000 distinct CDR3 sequences; roughly a third are singletons. No cognate antigen is known for these TCRs. The material was cultured PBMCs, obtained from culture after CMV antigen stimulation. These receptors were taken from a human donor in good health (CMV status not recorded). Some clones in this sample may be carry-over from other donors' samples.

This clonotype was observed many times. This chain uses TRBV7-2 with TRBJ2-7, with TRBD2 matching 11 bases. CDR1 and CDR2 (germline): SGHTA, FQGNSA. V dropped 3 bases and J dropped 3; count of bases not matched to a gene: 1. The CDR3 length is 14 residues. The CDR3 sequence is CASSFLAGGYEQYV. The CDR3 DNA sequence: TGTGCCAGCAGCTTCCTAGCGGGAGGCTACGAGCAGTACGTC.

This chain joins TRBV27 and TRBJ2-5; 10 bases line up with TRBD1. The V and J ends lost 6 bases and 4 bases, in that order; junction bases with no gene match: 2. Per germline, CDR1 MNHEY and CDR2 SMNVEV (reference sequence). The CDR3 is made up of 13 amino acids. The CDR3 region is CASRDRGVETQYF. CDR3 bases: TGTGCCAGCAGGGACAGGGGGGTAGAGACCCAGTACTTC.

This clonotype was detected a few times. This rearrangement joins TRBV7-9 to TRBJ2-1; D unresolved. V lost 1 base, J lost 10 bases, and 17 bases lay in between. Germline V gives CDR1 SEHNR, CDR2 FQNEAQ (reference sequence). This CDR3 is 15 amino acids long. For the CDR3, the DNA is TGTGCCAGCAGCTTAGATCTTCGGTTAGCTGGGGAGCAGTTCTTC. Amino acid sequence: CASSLDLRLAGEQFF.

This clonotype was seen a few times. The CDR3 here is CASSSRTGAGGYTF. The DNA of the CDR3 is TGTGCCAGCAGTTCACGGACAGGGGCAGGTGGCTACACCTTC. The chain joins TRBV12-3 or TRBV12-4 to TRBJ1-2, with 9 positions matching TRBD1. Trimming at V came to 4 bases and at J to 7 bases, leaving 7 bases not matched to a gene. This CDR3 comprises 14 residues.

In this sample, this clonotype turned up a few times. The gene calls are TRBV6-1 and TRBJ2-1; 10 nucleotides match TRBD2. The CDR3 length is 13 residues. Germline V gives CDR1 MNHNS, CDR2 SASEGT. The V segment lost 8 bases and the J segment 11 bases; nucleotides outside the gene matches: 9. The CDR3 DNA sequence: TGTGCCAGCGTATGGGCTAGCGGGAGCCAGCAGTTCTTC. It encodes CASVWASGSQQFF.

This rearrangement joins TRBV27 to TRBJ1-5, with D uncertain. Per germline, CDR1 MNHEY and CDR2 SMNVEV (reference sequence). V shed 2 bases and J shed 5 bases, with 10 bases lying between them. The CDR3 consists of 14 residues. The CDR3 reads CASSLRAIYQPQHF. In DNA form, the CDR3 reads TGTGCCAGCAGTTTAAGGGCAATTTATCAGCCCCAGCATTTT.

The CDR3 DNA sequence: TGTGCCAGCAGTCAAGAACTAGCGGGAGGGAGGAATGAGCAGTTCTTC. This encodes CASSQELAGGRNEQFF. The V gene is TRBV6-6, the J gene TRBJ2-1, with 13 nucleotides matching TRBD2. This CDR3 contains 16 residues. Losses at the gene ends were 5 bases for V and 7 bases for J; bases not matched to a gene: 8. Germline V gene sequence: CDR1 MNHNY, CDR2 SVGAGI (reference sequence).

This clonotype was counted between two and nine times. This rearrangement joins TRBV7-2 to TRBJ1-5; the D gene is possibly TRBD1 (6 bases). Looked up from germline, CDR1 is SGHTA and CDR2 is FQGNSA. V was trimmed by 5 bases and J by 2 bases, leaving 10 bases between them. The CDR3 runs to 14 residues. Here the CDR3 reads CASSIRQGNQPQHF. DNA of the CDR3: TGTGCCAGCAGCATAAGACAGGGCAATCAGCCCCAGCATTTT.

This chain links TRBV7-9 with TRBJ2-1; the D call may be TRBD1 or TRBD2 (6 bases each). Trimming removed 2 bases at V and 10 bases at J, with 15 bases between. The CDR3 spans 14 residues. Germline values: CDR1 SEHNR, CDR2 FQNEAQ (reference sequence). This CDR3 is CASSLSVRGGEQFF. The CDR3 bases are TGTGCCAGCAGCTTATCGGTGAGAGGGGGGGAGCAGTTCTTC.

This clonotype has a count of ten or more. This chain links TRBV6-1 with TRBJ2-2; the D call may be TRBD1 or TRBD2 (6 bases each). The V and J ends lost 6 bases and 6 bases respectively, with 11 bases between them. The CDR3 runs 13 residues. Germline lookup yields CDR1 MNHNS and CDR2 SASEGT. The CDR3, as DNA: TGTGCCAGCAGGAGGGGGGAGGCCGGGGAGCTGTTTTTT. This encodes CASRRGEAGELFF.

The genes are TRBV6-2 or TRBV6-3 and TRBJ2-7; possible D gene TRBD2, 8 bases. Per germline, CDR1 MNHEY and CDR2 SVGEGT. V dropped 2 bases and J dropped 4 bases, with 24 bases sitting between them. The CDR3 sequence is 18 residues long. CDR3 DNA: TGTGCCAGCAGTTACCCGACAGGGTCCGGGACTAGTCGTTACGAGCAGTACGTC. Protein: CASSYPTGSGTSRYEQYV.

The chain has TRBV19 and TRBJ2-5, with 15 bases aligning to TRBD2. This CDR3 comprises 16 residues. With 4 bases clipped from V and 4 bases from J, the junction kept 4 bases outside the gene matches. Germline CDR1 is LNHDA and CDR2 is SQIVND (reference sequence). The CDR3 is CASSTGLAGGGETQYF. The CDR3 DNA reads as TGTGCCAGTAGTACGGGACTAGCGGGAGGCGGAGAGACCCAGTACTTC.

The J gene is TRBJ2-5, the V gene TRBV5-1, with D tentatively TRBD1 (5 bases). The length of the CDR3 is 15 residues. V lost 1 base, J lost 1 base, and 11 bases lay in between. Germline-derived CDR1 and CDR2 are SGHRS and YFSETQ. In nucleotides, the CDR3 is TGCGCCAGCAGCTTGAACGGACAAGCCCAAGAGACCCAGTACTTC. This translates into CASSLNGQAQETQYF. The full variable domain, its missing parts supplied by reference TRBV5-1 and TRBJ2-5, is KAGVTQTPRYLIKTRGQQVTLSCSPISGHRSVSWYQQTPGQGLQFLFEYFSETQRNKGNFPGRFSGRQFSNSRSEMNVSTLELGDSALYLCASSLNGQAQETQYFGPGTRLLVL.

This clonotype has only a few counts. The chain joins TRBV27 to TRBJ2-7; the match to TRBD2 covers 10 bases. The CDR3 spans 15 residues. V lost 0 bases, J lost 3 bases, and 2 bases stayed unmatched. Germline V gene data show CDR1 as MNHEY and CDR2 as SMNVEV (reference sequence). CDR3 loop: CASSLSPSGSYEQYV. The CDR3 DNA reads TGTGCCAGCAGTTTATCCCCTAGCGGGAGCTACGAGCAGTACGTC.

This clonotype was counted between two and nine times. J is TRBJ1-1 and V is TRBV12-3 or TRBV12-4; no clear D gene. V lost 6 bases, J lost 1 base, and 9 bases lay in between. This CDR3 comprises 13 residues. Written as DNA, the CDR3 is TGTGCCAGCAGCCAACGCTGGAACACTGAAGCTTTCTTT. This sequence encodes CASSQRWNTEAFF.

The V call is TRBV7-8, the J call TRBJ2-7; 7 positions agree with TRBD2. With 5 bases clipped from V and 6 bases from J, the junction kept 7 bases outside the gene matches. Germline V CDR1 and CDR2: SGHVS, FQNEAQ. The length of the CDR3 is 13 residues. The CDR3 reads CASSLWEGFEQYV. CDR3 in DNA: TGTGCCAGCAGCCTATGGGAGGGGTTCGAGCAGTACGTC.

There are many counts of this clonotype. The rearrangement links TRBV7-2 to TRBJ2-7; a weak D match, TRBD2 (5 bases). V was trimmed by 5 bases and J by 9 bases, leaving 17 bases between them. The CDR3 length is 13 residues. Germline lookup yields CDR1 SGHTA and CDR2 FQGNSA. As DNA, the CDR3 is TGTGCCAGCAGCCTACCGAGAAGAGAGGGGCAGTACTTC. It specifies CASSLPRREGQYF.

The chain recombines TRBV6-8 with TRBJ2-3; D not certain. V was pared by 0 bases and J by 3 bases, with 7 bases between. The CDR3 is 14 amino acids. Germline V gives CDR1 MNHGY, CDR2 SAAAGT. The CDR3 nucleotides read TGTGCCAGCAGTTACTCGCCAGCAACAGATACGCAGTATTTT. Amino acids: CASSYSPATDTQYF.

This rearrangement joins TRBV29-1 to TRBJ2-5, with 7 positions matching TRBD1. Germline V gene lookup returns CDR1 SQVTM and CDR2 ANQGSEA. This CDR3 has 11 residues. V was pared by 4 bases and J by 9 bases, with 5 bases of the junction left unmatched. The CDR3 sequence is CSVARGSAQYF. The CDR3 nucleotides are TGCAGCGTTGCCAGGGGGTCGGCCCAGTACTTC.

V is TRBV24-1 and J is TRBJ1-2, with no clear D. Germline lookup yields CDR1 KGHDR and CDR2 SFDVKD. Between the trimmed V and J ends, which lost 5 bases and 0 bases, there was a span of 12 bases. CDR3 size: 15 residues. The CDR3 bases are TGTGCCACCAGTGGGGGAGGCCAGGCTAACTATGGCTACACCTTC. This gives the protein CATSGGGQANYGYTF.

A few counts support this clonotype. The V and J genes are TRBV7-9 and TRBJ2-7, with TRBD2 matching over 7 bases. The CDR3 is 14 residues long. Per the germline V gene, CDR1 is SEHNR and CDR2 is FQNEAQ (reference sequence). Here the CDR3 DNA reads TGTGCCAGCAGTTTAGCGGGTATCTCCTACGAGCAGTACGTC. Translating gives CASSLAGISYEQYV.

This clonotype was seen only a few times. The chain employs TRBV19 and TRBJ2-1, with unresolved D. Germline V gives CDR1 LNHDA, CDR2 SQIVND (reference sequence). With 2 bases removed from V and 6 bases from J, the gap between germline ends came to 8 bases. This CDR3 comprises 13 residues. DNA for the CDR3: TGTGCCAGTAGTATATGGCGATCCAATGAGCAGTTCTTC. Translation: CASSIWRSNEQFF.